The table lists the clone carrying this T cell receptor beta chain with a count of one. Germline CDR1 reads PRHDT; CDR2 reads FYEKMQ (reference sequence). V gave up 2 bases and J gave up 0 bases, with 10 bases separating them. The CDR3 is made up of 16 amino acids. The data were obtained in a study of Siglec-9 on CD8 T cells in melanoma. The table came from immunoSEQ multiplex PCR; TCRdb's copy has only in-frame clones and leaves some out. The sample includes 29,000 or so clones, about 80% of them seen just once. The rearrangement joins TRBV13 to TRBJ2-2; no clear D gene. The sequencing sample was made of Siglec-9- CD8+ T cells sorted from blood. The sequence was collected from a human donor in good health. The CDR3 region is CASSLRVGANTGELFF. In nucleotides, the CDR3 is TGTGCCAGCAGCTTACGAGTAGGAGCGAACACCGGGGAGCTGTTTTTT. The whole variable domain, filled in from reference TRBV13 and TRBJ2-2, reads AAGVIQSPRHLIKEKRETATLKCYPIPRHDTVYWYQQGPGQDPQFLISFYEKMQSDKGSIPDRFSAQQFSDYHSELNMSSLELGDSALYFCASSLRVGANTGELFFGEGSRLTVL.